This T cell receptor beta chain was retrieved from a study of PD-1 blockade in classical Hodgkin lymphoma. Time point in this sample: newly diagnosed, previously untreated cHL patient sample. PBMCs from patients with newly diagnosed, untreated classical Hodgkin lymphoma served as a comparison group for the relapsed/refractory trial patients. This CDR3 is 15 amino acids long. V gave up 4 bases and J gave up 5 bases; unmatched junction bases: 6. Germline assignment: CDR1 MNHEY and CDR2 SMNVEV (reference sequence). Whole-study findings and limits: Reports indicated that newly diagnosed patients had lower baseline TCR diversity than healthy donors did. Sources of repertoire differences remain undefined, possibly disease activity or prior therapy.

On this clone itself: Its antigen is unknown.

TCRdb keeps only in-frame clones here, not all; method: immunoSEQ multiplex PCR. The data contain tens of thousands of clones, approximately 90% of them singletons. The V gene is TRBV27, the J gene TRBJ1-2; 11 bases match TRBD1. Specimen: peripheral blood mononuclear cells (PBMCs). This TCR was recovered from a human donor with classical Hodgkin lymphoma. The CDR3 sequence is CASSWTGGASYGYTF. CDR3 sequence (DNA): TGTGCCAGCAGTTGGACAGGGGGCGCATCGTATGGCTACACCTTC.